This TCR beta chain was sequenced for a study of shared clonotypes between healthy human individuals (TCRdb year 2020). Looking at the study overall: The cohort comprised two women and a few men aged 18 to 49 years. For each donor, three plates each were used for CD4 naive and CD4 memory, two plates were used for CD8 naive, and one plate was used for CD8 memory. To estimate repertoire size and how much clonotype sharing occurs between individuals, the study deeply sequenced the blood TCR repertoires of five or six healthy adults. To increase sequencing depth and limit assay-specific biases, TCR repertoire library preparation and sequencing were carried out by different laboratories using diverse techniques. Per donor, leukapheresis produced somewhere between about 0.9 and 10 billion PBMCs.

Overall results and qualifications from the work: Incomplete sequencing was indicated by rarefaction of sorted-subset datasets, despite the large sequencing depth. Across a few donors, approximately 4.6% of naive CD4, around 3.5% of naive CD8, 2.3% of memory CD4, and over 0.35% of memory CD8 clonotypes were shared. Because the study included a small number of donors, the genetic and exposure-history diversity represented was limited. Higher generation probabilities were observed for clonotypes shared by all four sorted-subset donors than for non-shared clonotypes. Sampling was restricted to blood, and TCR repertoires in tissue are likely to differ from TCR repertoires in blood. Naive subsets generally had larger estimated clonotype richness than memory subsets. Based on pairwise subsampling, the degree of clonotype sharing among donors was expected to be affected by sequencing depth.

Using the deep immunoSEQ assay, multiplex PCR amplified TCR CDR3 regions from genomic DNA. For each cell subset, the extracted genomic DNA was distributed evenly across all wells of several immunoSEQ 96-well plates, and each plate served as one replicate. For sorted subsets, around 0.2 ug of genomic DNA, equivalent to roughly 30,000 T cell genomes, went into each replicate PCR. Purified libraries were quantified with a Qubit 3.0 fluorometer, sized on a Bioanalyzer 2100, and re-quantified with the KAPA Library Quantification kit. Every immunoSEQ 96-well plate was sequenced on a separate single-read 150-cycle Illumina NextSeq 550 flow cell. The paper's processing steps were these. Because the immunoSEQ output included only junctional sequences and no quality scores, the filtering could not be the same as the filtering used for full-length reads. To assign V/J genes and CDR3, sequences were annotated against IMGT germline references using PyIR, a Python wrapper for IgBLAST v1.9. Reads were filtered out if the reads had weak V/J assignments (E-value above 1e-6), no CDR3, stop codons, out-of-frame junctions, or ambiguous translated residues. V3J clonotypes were defined as sequences sharing the same inferred V gene, J gene, and CDR3 amino acid sequence. To compute the percentage overlap between repertoires, the number of shared unique clonotypes was divided by the size of the smaller repertoire. Three approaches were used to assess repertoire richness: RTK rarefaction, the Chao1 estimator, and Recon v2.1 estimates of unobserved clonotypes. Generation probabilities were computed with OLGA for all TCRbeta clonotypes obtained by the gDNA method from a few donors. Drawn from immuneACCESS, this table holds only the in-frame rearrangements with V and J called that TCRdb kept. Clones are partly lost; checked studies trace under half to an unresolved V gene and leave the rest unexplained. The V and J calls and clone size come from that table; D and trimming were worked out from the DNA. The sample has around 100,000 clones on record, about 67% of them singletons. The leading ten clones occupy more than 20% of the sample.

The donors were healthy, HIV-negative adults who had no recently reported acute infections or vaccinations. All donors were Caucasian adults living in Nashville, Tennessee, USA. CD8 memory samples consisted of magnetically selected CD45RO+ cells combined with CCR7-negative CD45RA+ effector memory (TemRA) cells. Blood was collected by leukapheresis, and PBMCs were isolated by Ficoll-Histopaque density gradient centrifugation and then cryopreserved in liquid nitrogen vapor phase. Analytical flow cytometry was used to check the purity and quantity of each magnetically sorted T cell population. From each sorted fraction, genomic DNA was isolated and quantified by UV absorbance on a Nanodrop 2000c. As for this clone: Its target antigen remains unknown. No quality values exist for individual bases; no much larger clone is one base distant.

This receptor was taken from a woman between 25 and 40 years old in good health. The sample consisted of memory CD8+ T cells sorted from blood. Interpreted using the paper, the cell subset or site label stands for: CD45RO+ cells pooled with CCR7-negative TemRA cells.

The DNA sequence is TGTGCCAGCAGCTTAAATCTAGGCCTAAACACCGGGGAGCTGTTTTTT. It translates as CASSLNLGLNTGELFF. The chain employs TRBV7-9 and TRBJ2-2; the D gene lacks a confident call. V and J lose 2 bases and 2 bases, and a span of 12 bases separates them. From the cysteine up to the phenylalanine, the CDR3 has a length of 16 residues. Just CDR3 DNA is preserved here, 48 bases in frame from base 1. CDR1 is given as SEHNR and CDR2 as FQNEAQ, both from the germline V gene (reference sequence).